This TCR beta chain emerged from a study of a mutant IDH1 vaccine in newly diagnosed glioma. Study background: Radiotherapy alone preceded vaccination by 4-6 weeks; alternatively, vaccination started with temozolomide cycles. Treatment recipients were about 62% male and around 40% female, and their mean age was approximately 42 years. Radiotherapy, temozolomide, or both had been given previously, and both were given to most.

As to time point: week 5, during vaccination. Vaccination comprised doses that each held 300 ug of mutant IDH1 20-mer peptide, plus topical imiquimod. The data were produced by immunoSEQ multiplex PCR, yet TCRdb's version contains in-frame clones alone and is incomplete. Of over 50,000 clones in the sample, 90% are singletons; the top ten hold roughly 5.1%. Remarks on this clone: Its antigen remains unidentified.

This material consisted of PBMCs, taken from a glioma patient whose treatment included an IDH1 peptide vaccine. The clonotype originates from a woman aged 40 to 50 with glioma.

CDR3 DNA sequence: TGTGCCAGCTCACCTAATATTGGAGCTAATGAAAAACTGTTTTTT. Its translation: CASSPNIGANEKLFF. The chain recombines TRBV18 with TRBJ1-4; D gene uncertain. The germline V gene has CDR1 KGHSH and CDR2 LQKENI. The CDR3 has 15 amino acids. Trimming cost V 3 bases and J 3 bases, with 11 bases left between them.